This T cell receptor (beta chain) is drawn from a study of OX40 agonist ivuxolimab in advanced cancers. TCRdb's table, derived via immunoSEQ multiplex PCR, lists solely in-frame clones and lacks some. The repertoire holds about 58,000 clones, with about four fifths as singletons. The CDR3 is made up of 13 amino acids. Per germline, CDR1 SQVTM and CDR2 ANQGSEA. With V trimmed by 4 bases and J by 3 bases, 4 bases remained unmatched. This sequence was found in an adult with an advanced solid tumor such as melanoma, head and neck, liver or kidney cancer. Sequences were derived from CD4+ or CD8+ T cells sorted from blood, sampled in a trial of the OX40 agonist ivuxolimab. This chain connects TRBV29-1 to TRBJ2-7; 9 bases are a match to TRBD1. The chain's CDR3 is CSVGEGQGYEQYF. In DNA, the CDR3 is TGCAGCGTTGGGGAGGGACAGGGCTACGAGCAGTACTTC.